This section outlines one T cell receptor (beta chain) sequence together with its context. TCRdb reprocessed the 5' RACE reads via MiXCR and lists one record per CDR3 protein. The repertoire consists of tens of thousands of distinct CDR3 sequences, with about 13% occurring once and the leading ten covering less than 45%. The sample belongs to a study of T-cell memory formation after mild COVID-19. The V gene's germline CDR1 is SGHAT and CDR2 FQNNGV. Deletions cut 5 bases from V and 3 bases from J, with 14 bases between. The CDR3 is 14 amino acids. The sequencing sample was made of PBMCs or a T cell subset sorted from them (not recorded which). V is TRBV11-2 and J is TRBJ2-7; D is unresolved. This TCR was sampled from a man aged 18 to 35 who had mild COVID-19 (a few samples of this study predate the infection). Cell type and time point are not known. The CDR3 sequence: CASSQIVRVYEQYF. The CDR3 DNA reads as TGTGCCAGCAGCCAGATTGTTCGGGTCTACGAGCAGTACTTC.